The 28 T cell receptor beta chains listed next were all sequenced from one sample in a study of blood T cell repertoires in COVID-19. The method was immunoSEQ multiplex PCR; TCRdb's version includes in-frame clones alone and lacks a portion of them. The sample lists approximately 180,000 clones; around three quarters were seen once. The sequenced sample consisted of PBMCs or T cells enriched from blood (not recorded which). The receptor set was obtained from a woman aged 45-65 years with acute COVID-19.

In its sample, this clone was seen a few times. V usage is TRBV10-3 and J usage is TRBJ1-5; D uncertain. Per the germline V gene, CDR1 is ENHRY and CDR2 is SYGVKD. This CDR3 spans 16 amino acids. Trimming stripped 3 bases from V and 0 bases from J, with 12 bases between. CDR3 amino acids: CAISESDFYSNQPQHF. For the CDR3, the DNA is TGTGCCATCAGTGAATCGGACTTCTATAGCAATCAGCCCCAGCATTTT.

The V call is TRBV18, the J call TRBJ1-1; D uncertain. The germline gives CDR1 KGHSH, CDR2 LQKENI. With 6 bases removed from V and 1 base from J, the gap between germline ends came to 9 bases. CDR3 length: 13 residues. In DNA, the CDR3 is TGTGCCAGCTCTCAGGACTCGAACACTGAAGCTTTCTTT. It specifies CASSQDSNTEAFF.

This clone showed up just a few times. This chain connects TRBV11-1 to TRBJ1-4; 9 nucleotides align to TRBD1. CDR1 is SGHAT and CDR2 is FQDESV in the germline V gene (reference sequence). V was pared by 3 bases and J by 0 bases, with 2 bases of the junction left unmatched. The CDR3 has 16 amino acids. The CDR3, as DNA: TGTGCCAGCAGCTTTACAGGGGGCGCAACTAATGAAAAACTGTTTTTT. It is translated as CASSFTGGATNEKLFF.

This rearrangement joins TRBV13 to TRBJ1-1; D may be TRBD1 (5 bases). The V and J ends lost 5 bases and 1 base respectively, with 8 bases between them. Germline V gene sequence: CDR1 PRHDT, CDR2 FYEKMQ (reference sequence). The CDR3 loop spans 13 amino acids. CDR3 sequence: CASSPQGNTEAFF. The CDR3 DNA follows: TGTGCCAGCAGCCCCCAGGGGAACACTGAAGCTTTCTTT.

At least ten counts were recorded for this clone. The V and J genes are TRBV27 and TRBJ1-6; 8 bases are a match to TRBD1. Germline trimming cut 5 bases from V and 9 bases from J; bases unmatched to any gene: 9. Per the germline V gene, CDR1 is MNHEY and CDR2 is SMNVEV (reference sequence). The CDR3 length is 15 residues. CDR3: CASSPDRGIFSPLHF. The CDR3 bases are TGTGCCAGCAGTCCAGACAGGGGCATTTTTTCACCCCTCCACTTT.

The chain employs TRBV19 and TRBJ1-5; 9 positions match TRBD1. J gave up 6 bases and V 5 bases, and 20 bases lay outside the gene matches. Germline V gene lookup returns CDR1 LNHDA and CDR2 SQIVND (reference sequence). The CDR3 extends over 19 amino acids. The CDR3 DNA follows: TGTGCCAGTAGTCCGCTCTCAATCCCCGGGACAGGGCGCTTTCAGCCCCAGCATTTT. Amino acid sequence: CASSPLSIPGTGRFQPQHF.

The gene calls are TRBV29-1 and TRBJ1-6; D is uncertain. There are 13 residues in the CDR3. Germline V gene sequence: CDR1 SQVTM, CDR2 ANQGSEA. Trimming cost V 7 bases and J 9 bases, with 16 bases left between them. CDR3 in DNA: TGCAGCGCGCAAGACACCTCTGGTTCACCCCTCCACTTT. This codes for CSAQDTSGSPLHF.

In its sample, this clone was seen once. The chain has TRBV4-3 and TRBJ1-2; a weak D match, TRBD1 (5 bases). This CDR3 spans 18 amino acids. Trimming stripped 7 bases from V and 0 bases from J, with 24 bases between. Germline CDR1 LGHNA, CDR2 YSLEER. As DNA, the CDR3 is TGCGCCAGCACCTTGGGGCGGGGCGCTTCCGACCCTAACTATGGCTACACCTTC. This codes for CASTLGRGASDPNYGYTF.

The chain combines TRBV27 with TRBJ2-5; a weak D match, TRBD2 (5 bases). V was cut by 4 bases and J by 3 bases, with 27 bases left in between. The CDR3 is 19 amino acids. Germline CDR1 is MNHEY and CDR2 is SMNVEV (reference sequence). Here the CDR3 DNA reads TGTGCCAGCAGTTCTGAAAGCCTCGGACTGATTAAGGACGAAGAGACCCAGTACTTC. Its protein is CASSSESLGLIKDEETQYF.

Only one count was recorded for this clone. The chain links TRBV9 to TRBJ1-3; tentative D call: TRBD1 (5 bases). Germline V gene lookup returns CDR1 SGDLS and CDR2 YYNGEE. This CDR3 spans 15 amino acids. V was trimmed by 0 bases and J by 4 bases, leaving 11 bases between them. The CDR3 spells CASSVEGATGNTIYF. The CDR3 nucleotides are TGTGCCAGCAGCGTAGAAGGGGCAACGGGAAACACCATATATTTT. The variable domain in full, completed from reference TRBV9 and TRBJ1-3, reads DSGVTQTPKHLITATGQRVTLRCSPRSGDLSVYWYQQSLDQGLQFLIQYYNGEERAKGNILERFSAQQFPDLHSELNLSSLELGDSALYFCASSVEGATGNTIYFGEGSWLTVV.

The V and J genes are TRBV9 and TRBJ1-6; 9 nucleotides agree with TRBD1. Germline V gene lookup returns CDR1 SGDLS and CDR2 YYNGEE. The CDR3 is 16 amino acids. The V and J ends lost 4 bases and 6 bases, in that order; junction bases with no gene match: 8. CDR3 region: CASSPQGAPGNSPLHF. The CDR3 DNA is TGTGCCAGCAGCCCACAGGGGGCACCTGGTAATTCACCCCTCCACTTT.

CDR3 loop: CASSLGQSYNEKLFF. The CDR3 DNA sequence: TGTGCCAGCAGCTTGGGACAGTCTTACAATGAAAAACTGTTTTTT. This chain connects TRBV11-2 to TRBJ1-4, with TRBD1 matching over 7 bases. The V gene's germline CDR1 is SGHAT and CDR2 FQNNGV. This CDR3 contains 15 residues. Trimming cost V 3 bases and J 5 bases; bases outside gene matches: 6.

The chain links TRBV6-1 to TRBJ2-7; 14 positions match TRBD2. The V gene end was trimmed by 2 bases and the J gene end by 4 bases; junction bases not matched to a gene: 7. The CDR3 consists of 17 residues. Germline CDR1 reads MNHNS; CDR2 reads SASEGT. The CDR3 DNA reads TGTGCCAGCAGTGAATACCGGACTAGCGGGGGGCCGTACGAGCAGTACGTC. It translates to CASSEYRTSGGPYEQYV.

This chain's CDR3 is CASPLPGDREAMVSYSPLHF. The CDR3 nucleotides are TGCGCCAGCCCCTTGCCCGGGGACAGGGAAGCTATGGTGTCATATTCACCCCTCCACTTT. The chain links TRBV5-1 to TRBJ1-6; 9 nucleotides match TRBD1. V gave up 7 bases and J gave up 8 bases; unmatched junction bases: 25. The CDR3 has 20 amino acids. Germline CDR1 and CDR2: SGHRS and YFSETQ.

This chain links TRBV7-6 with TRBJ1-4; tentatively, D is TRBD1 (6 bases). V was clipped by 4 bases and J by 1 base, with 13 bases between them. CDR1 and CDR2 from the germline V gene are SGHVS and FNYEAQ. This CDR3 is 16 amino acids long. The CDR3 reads CASSSRQALTNEKLFF. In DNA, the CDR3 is TGTGCCAGCAGCTCCCGACAGGCTCTAACTAATGAAAAACTGTTTTTT.

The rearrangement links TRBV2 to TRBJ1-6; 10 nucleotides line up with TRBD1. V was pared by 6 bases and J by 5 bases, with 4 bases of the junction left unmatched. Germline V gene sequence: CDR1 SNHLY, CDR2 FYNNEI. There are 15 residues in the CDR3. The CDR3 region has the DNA TGTGCCAGCAGGCCCGGGACAGGGGATAATTCACCCCTCCACTTT. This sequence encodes CASRPGTGDNSPLHF.

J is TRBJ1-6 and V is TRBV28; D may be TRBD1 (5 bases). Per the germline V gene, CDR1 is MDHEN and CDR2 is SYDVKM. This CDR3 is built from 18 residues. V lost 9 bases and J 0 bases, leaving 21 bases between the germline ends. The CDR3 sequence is CASPRMRGGSSYNSPLHF. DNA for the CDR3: TGTGCCAGTCCTCGGATGAGGGGAGGGAGCTCCTATAATTCACCCCTCCACTTT.

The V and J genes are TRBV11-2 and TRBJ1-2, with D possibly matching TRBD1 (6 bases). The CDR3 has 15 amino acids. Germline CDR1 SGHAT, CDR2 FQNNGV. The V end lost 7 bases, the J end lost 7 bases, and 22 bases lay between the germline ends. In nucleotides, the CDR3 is TGTGCCAGCACCTGGGGGGGCGGGACCCGAGTTGGCTACACCTTC. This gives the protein CASTWGGGTRVGYTF.

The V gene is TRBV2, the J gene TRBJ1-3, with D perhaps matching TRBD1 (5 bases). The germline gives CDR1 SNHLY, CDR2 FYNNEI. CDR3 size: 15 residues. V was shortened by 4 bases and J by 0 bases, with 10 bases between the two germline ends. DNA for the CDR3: TGTGCCAGCAGTGTGCGGGGGGGCTCTGGAAACACCATATATTTT. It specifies CASSVRGGSGNTIYF. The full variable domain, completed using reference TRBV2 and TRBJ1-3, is EPEVTQTPSHQVTQMGQEVILRCVPISNHLYFYWYRQILGQKVEFLVSFYNNEISEKSEIFDDQFSVERPDGSNFTLKIRSTKLEDSAMYFCASSVRGGSGNTIYFGEGSWLTVV.

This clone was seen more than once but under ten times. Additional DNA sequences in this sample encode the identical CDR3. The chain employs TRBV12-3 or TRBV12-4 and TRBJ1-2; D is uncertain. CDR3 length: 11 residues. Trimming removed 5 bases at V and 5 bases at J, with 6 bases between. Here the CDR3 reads CASSAGYGYTF. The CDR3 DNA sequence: TGTGCCAGCAGTGCCGGTTATGGCTACACCTTC.

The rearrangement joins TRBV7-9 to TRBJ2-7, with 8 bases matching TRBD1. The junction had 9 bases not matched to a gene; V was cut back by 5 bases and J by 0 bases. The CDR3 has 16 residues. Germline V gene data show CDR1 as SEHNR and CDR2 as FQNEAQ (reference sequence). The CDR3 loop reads CASSRGQGSASYEQYV. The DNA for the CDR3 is TGTGCCAGCAGCAGAGGACAGGGTTCCGCCTCCTACGAGCAGTACGTC.

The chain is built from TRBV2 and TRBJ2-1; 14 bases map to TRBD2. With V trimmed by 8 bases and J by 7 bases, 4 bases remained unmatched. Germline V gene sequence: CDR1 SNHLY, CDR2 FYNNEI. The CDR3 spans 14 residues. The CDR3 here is CASRTSGGWNEQFF. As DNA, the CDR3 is TGTGCCAGCCGGACTAGCGGGGGGTGGAATGAGCAGTTCTTC.

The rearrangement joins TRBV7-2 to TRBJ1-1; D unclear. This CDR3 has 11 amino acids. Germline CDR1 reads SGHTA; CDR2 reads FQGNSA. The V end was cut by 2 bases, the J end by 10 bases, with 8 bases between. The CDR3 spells CASSLSLTAFF. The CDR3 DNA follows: TGTGCCAGCAGCTTAAGCCTCACAGCTTTCTTT.

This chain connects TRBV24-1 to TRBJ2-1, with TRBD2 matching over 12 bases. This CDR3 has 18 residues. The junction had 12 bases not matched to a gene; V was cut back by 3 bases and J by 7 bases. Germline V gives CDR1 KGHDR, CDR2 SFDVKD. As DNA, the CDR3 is TGTGCCACCAGTGATGCTGGGCTAGCGGGGGGGCACTTAAATGAGCAGTTCTTC. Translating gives CATSDAGLAGGHLNEQFF.

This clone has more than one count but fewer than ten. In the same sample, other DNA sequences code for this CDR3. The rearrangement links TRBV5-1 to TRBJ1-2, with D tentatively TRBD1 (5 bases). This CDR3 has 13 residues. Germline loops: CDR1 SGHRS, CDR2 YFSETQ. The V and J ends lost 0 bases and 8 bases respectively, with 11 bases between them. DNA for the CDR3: TGCGCCAGCAGCTTGGTGCAGGGCGACGGCTACACCTTC. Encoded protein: CASSLVQGDGYTF. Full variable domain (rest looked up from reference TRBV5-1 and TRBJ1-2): KAGVTQTPRYLIKTRGQQVTLSCSPISGHRSVSWYQQTPGQGLQFLFEYFSETQRNKGNFPGRFSGRQFSNSRSEMNVSTLELGDSALYLCASSLVQGDGYTFGSGTRLTVV.

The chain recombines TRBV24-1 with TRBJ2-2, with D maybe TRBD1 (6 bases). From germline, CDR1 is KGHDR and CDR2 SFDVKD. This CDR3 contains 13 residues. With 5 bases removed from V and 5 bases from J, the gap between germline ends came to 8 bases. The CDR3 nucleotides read TGTGCCACCAGTGTTCAGGGGACCGGGGAGCTGTTTTTT. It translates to CATSVQGTGELFF.

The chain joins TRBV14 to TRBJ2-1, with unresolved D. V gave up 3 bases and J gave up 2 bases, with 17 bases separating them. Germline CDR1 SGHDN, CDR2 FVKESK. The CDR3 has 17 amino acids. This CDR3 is CASSQETRGITYNEQFF. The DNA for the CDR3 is TGTGCCAGCAGCCAGGAAACCAGAGGTATAACCTACAATGAGCAGTTCTTC.

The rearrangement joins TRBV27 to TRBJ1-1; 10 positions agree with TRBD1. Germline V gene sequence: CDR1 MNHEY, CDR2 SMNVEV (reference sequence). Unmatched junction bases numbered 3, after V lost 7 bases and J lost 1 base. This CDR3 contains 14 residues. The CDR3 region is CASNDRGPNTEAFF. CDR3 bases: TGTGCCAGCAACGACAGGGGGCCGAACACTGAAGCTTTCTTT.